The T cell receptor beta chain under discussion was sequenced for a study of blood T cell repertoires in COVID-19. Across the whole study: The analysed material was cDNA or gDNA that came from T cells, B-cell-depleted T cells, or PBMCs.

In assigning cohorts, the study relied on participant-reported clinical history. The protocol was immunoSEQ multiplex PCR, while the TCRdb copy is restricted to in-frame clones and leaves out a portion. Of roughly 520,000 clones in the sample, more than 75% were seen once. Germline-derived CDR1 and CDR2 are SGHVS and FQNEAQ. The CDR3 covers 14 residues. Losses at the gene ends were 5 bases for V and 5 bases for J; bases not matched to a gene: 6. The sequence derives from a woman between 35 and 50 years old who had recovered from COVID-19. Input material: PBMCs or T cells enriched from blood (not recorded which). J is TRBJ1-2 and V is TRBV7-8; 9 positions agree with TRBD1. CDR3 coding DNA: TGTGCCAGCAGCCTCCCCGGGACAGGGTATGGCTACACCTTC. Residues: CASSLPGTGYGYTF.